The source of this T cell receptor (beta chain) is a study of T cell repertoires in cytomegalovirus infection. Study summary: Public TCR beta signatures were indicative of both CMV infection and a matching HLA type. General study points: Carriage of CMV together with the relevant HLA was identifiable through cumulative public TCR beta family frequency. Dominating the ex vivo response were HLA-C-restricted CMV-specific TCR beta clonotypes.

Regarding this clonotype: Its target is not known.

This CDR3 has 15 amino acids. V lost 6 bases to trimming and J lost 3 bases; unmatched junction nucleotides: 10. Germline-derived CDR1 and CDR2 are ENHRY and SYGVKD. TCRdb re-analysed the reads in MiXCR, keeping a single row per CDR3 protein. The repertoire holds approximately 400,000 distinct CDR3 sequences, with around 32% as singletons. Material: PBMCs. This sequence originates from a human donor in good health (CMV status not recorded). Some clones in this sample may be carry-over from other donors' samples. The J gene is TRBJ1-1, the V gene TRBV10-3; 7 bases agree with TRBD1. CDR3 protein: CAISPQGGQDTEAFF. CDR3 sequence (DNA): TGTGCCATCAGCCCACAGGGCGGACAGGACACTGAAGCTTTCTTT.